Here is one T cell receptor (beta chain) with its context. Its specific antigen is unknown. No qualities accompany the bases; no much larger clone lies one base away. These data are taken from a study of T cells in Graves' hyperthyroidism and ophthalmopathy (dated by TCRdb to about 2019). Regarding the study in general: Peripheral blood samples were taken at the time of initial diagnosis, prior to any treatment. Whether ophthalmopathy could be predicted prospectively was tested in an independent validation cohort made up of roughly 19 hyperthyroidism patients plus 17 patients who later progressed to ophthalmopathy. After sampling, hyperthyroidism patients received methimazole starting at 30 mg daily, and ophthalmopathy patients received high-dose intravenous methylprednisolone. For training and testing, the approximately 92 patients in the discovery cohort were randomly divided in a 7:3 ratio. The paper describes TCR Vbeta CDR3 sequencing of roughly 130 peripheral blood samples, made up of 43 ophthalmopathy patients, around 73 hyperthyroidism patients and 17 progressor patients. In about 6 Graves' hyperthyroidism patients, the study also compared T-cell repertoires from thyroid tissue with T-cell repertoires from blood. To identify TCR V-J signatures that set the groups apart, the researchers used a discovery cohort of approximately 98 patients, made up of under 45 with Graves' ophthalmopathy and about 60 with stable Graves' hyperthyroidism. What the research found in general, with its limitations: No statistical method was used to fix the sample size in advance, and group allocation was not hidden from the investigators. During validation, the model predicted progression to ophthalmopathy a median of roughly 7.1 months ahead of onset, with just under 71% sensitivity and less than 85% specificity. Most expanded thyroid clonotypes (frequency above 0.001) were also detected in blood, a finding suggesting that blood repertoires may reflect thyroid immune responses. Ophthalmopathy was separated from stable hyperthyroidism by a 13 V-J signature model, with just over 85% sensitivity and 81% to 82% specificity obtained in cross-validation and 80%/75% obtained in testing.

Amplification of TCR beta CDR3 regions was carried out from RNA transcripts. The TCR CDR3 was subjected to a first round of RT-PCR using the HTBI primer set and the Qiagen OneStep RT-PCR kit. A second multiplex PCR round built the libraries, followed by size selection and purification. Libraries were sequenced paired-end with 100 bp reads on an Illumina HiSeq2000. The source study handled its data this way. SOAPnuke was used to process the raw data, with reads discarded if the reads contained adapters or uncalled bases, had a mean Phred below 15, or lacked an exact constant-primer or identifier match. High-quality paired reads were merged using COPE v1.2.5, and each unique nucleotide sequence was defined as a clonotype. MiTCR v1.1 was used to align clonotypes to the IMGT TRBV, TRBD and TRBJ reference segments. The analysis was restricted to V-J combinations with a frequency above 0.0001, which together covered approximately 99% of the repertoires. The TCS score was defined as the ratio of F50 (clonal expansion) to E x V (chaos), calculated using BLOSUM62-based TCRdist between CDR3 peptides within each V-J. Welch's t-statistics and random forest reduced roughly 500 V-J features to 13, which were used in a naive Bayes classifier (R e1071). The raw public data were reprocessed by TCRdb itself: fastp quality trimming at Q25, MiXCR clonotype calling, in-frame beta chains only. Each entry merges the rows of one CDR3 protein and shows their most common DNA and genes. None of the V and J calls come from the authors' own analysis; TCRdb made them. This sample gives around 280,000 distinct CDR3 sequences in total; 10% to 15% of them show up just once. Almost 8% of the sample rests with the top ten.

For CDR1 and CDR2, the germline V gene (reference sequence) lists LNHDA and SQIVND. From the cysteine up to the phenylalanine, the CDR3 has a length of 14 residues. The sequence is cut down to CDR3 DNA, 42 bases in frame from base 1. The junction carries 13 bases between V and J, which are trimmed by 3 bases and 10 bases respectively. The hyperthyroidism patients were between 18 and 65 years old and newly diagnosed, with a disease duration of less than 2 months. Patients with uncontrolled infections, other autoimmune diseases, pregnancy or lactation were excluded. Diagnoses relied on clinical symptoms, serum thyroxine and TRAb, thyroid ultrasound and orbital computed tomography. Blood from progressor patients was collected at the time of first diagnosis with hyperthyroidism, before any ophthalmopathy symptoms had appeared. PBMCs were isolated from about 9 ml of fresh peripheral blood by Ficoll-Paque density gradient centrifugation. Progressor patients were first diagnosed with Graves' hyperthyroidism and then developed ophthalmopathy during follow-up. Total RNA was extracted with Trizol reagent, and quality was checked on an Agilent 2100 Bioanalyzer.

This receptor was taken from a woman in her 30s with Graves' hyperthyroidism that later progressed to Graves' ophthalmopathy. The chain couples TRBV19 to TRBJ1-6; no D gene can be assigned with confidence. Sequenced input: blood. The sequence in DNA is TGTGCCAGTAGTATCAAAGGGCAAGGCTCACCCCTCCACTTT. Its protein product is CASSIKGQGSPLHF.